The 7 T cell receptor beta chains in this list originate from one sample, sequenced in a study of regulatory T cells in long-lasting Graves disease. The time point is: persistent/refractory GD, antithyroid drugs over 5 years with positive TRAb. Extracted RNA from PBMCs served as the source of the TCR library. Libraries of TCR beta came from iRepertoire HTBI primers plus Arm-PCR of CDR3 regions. One entry per CDR3 protein, called by TCRdb with MiXCR from the multiplex PCR reads. The sample lists hundreds of thousands of distinct CDR3 sequences, 20% to 25% seen once, with 6.5% to 9% in the top ten. The material sequenced was peripheral blood mononuclear cells (PBMCs), taken when the disease was refractory, from a patient treated with antithyroid drugs. The origin of the receptors is a female donor with Graves disease.

This clonotype showed up many times. V and J are TRBV6-1 and TRBJ2-5, with a weak D call TRBD2 (7 bases). CDR1 and CDR2 from the germline V gene are MNHNS and SASEGT. V lost 5 bases, J lost 5 bases, and 18 bases lay in between. The CDR3 has 15 amino acids. CDR3 bases: TGTGCCAGCAGTCGCAGACTAGAGGGGGGGGAGACCCAGTACTTC. As protein: CASSRRLEGGETQYF.

Comments on this clonotype: A read error is possible here, since a much larger clone lies one base away. This chain uses TRBV19 with TRBJ1-2; D is unclear. In germline, CDR1 is LNHDA, CDR2 SQIVND (reference sequence). Trimming cost V 4 bases and J 8 bases, with 14 bases left between them. The CDR3 is made up of 13 amino acids. The CDR3 DNA is TGTGCCAGTAGTACAGCGCCTCAAGGAGGCTACACCTTC. Protein product: CASSTAPQGGYTF.

This clonotype has just a few counts. V and J are TRBV20-1 and TRBJ2-1, with 7 bases matching TRBD2. CDR3 length: 15 residues. Germline V gene sequence: CDR1 DFQATT, CDR2 SNEGSKA (reference sequence). V lost 1 base and J lost 0; bases outside the gene matches: 3. As DNA, the CDR3 is TGCAGTGCTAGAGCCCGGGACTACTCCTACAATGAGCAGTTCTTC. Translation: CSARARDYSYNEQFF.

There are many counts of this clonotype. This chain joins TRBV7-2 and TRBJ1-1, with 7 bases lining up with TRBD1. The germline CDR1 and CDR2 sequences are SGHTA and FQGNSA. The CDR3 runs to 19 residues. The V segment lost 0 bases and the J segment 0 bases; nucleotides outside the gene matches: 13. This chain's CDR3 is CASSLAQRGRVKMNTEAFF. CDR3 DNA sequence: TGTGCCAGCAGCTTAGCGCAAAGGGGGCGCGTCAAGATGAACACTGAAGCTTTCTTT.

In its sample, this clonotype was seen a few times. The rearrangement links TRBV29-1 to TRBJ1-2, with D perhaps matching TRBD1 (5 bases). This CDR3 contains 16 residues. Per germline, CDR1 SQVTM and CDR2 ANQGSEA. Trimming pared 0 bases from V and 4 bases from J, leaving 18 bases between. The CDR3, as DNA: TGCAGCGTTGAAGATCGGGGGATAGGAGAATGCTATGGCTACACCTTC. Protein: CSVEDRGIGECYGYTF. The full variable domain, in which reference TRBV29-1 and TRBJ1-2 provide the parts outside the CDR3, is SAVISQKPSRDICQRGTSLTIQCQVDSQVTMMFWYRQQPGQSLTLIATANQGSEATYESGFVIDKFPISRPNLTFSTLTVSNMSPEDSSIYLCSVEDRGIGECYGYTFGSGTRLTVV.

Concerning this clonotype itself: A much bigger clone sits one base away, suggesting this may be a read error. In DNA form, the CDR3 reads TGTGTCAGCAGTTTATACCCCCGTGATGGATGGGACTATGGCTACACCTTC. Its protein is CVSSLYPRDGWDYGYTF. The chain recombines TRBV27 with TRBJ1-2; no clear D. Per germline, CDR1 MNHEY and CDR2 SMNVEV (reference sequence). The CDR3 has 17 amino acids.

This clonotype was detected a few times. The rearrangement links TRBV19 to TRBJ1-5; 7 bases align to TRBD1. Losses at the gene ends were 3 bases for V and 4 bases for J; bases not matched to a gene: 6. This CDR3 region has 15 residues. The V gene's germline CDR1 is LNHDA and CDR2 SQIVND (reference sequence). The DNA of the CDR3 is TGTGCCAGTAGTATGGGAGGGACAGCTAATCAGCCCCAGCATTTT. Translated: CASSMGGTANQPQHF. Looking up the rest from reference TRBV19 and TRBJ1-5 gives the full variable domain: DGGITQSPKYLFRKEGQNVTLSCEQNLNHDAMYWYRQDPGQGLRLIYYSQIVNDFQKGDIAEGYSVSREKKESFPLTVTSAQKNPTAFYLCASSMGGTANQPQHFGDGTRLSIL.